Sequencing of this T cell receptor (beta chain) was carried out in a study of blood T cell repertoires in COVID-19 (dated by TCRdb to 2020 to 2021). Some background on the complete study: Collaborator samples came from the United States, Italy and Spain and covered acute and convalescent phases of COVID-19. Where available, HLA class I and class II types were taken from metadata supplied by the sample provider and were not determined by assay-based typing. The repertoires were released in a freely available public database intended as a resource for research on the immune response to SARS-CoV-2. The prospective study material was composed of cDNA or gDNA derived from T cells, B-cell-depleted T cells, or PBMCs. The dataset comprised deeply sampled blood TCRbeta repertoires from subjects exposed to, actively infected with, or recovered from COVID-19. A de-identified subject ID, COVID-19 status, age in years and sex were almost always included in the sample metadata. The samples were drawn from two sources: the first 160 participants of the ongoing ImmuneRACE study, and 950 to 1,500 subjects contributed by 6 global collaborators.

Overall study outcomes, separate from this receptor: The amount of clinical and demographic metadata varied by source and participant and was provided uncurated.

Enrolling through a virtual design, the prospective study's participants ranged in age from about 18 to 100 years and lived across roughly 24 United States geographic areas. In the prospective study, cohorts were assigned on the basis of participant-reported clinical history obtained from a screening survey and a study questionnaire. Recovered participants in ImmuneRACE Cohort 3 were defined as having two consecutive negative NP/OP PCR tests, clearance from a healthcare professional, or resolution of symptoms. Each participant in the prospective study had whole blood, serum and a nasopharyngeal or oropharyngeal swab collected by mobile phlebotomists. Prospective study participants could optionally give additional blood draws and questionnaires over an approximately 2-month period. Before DNA extraction, blood samples from the prospective study were shipped at room temperature or frozen. A word on this clone: This clone's antigen is unknown. No per-base quality is available; no much larger clone lies one base away.

TCRbeta CDR3 regions were amplified from genomic DNA using the immunoSEQ Assay, a bias-controlled multiplex PCR. In the authors' own workflow: The number of nucleated cells in each sample was estimated from the amplification of reference gene primers within the assay. To quantify the absolute abundance of each unique TCRbeta CDR3 rearrangement, sequence reads were collapsed and filtered. For each sample, productive Simpson clonality was calculated as the square root of Simpson's diversity index across productive rearrangements. The table comes from immuneACCESS by way of TCRdb, which keeps in-frame sequences with V and J called. Part of the clones is missing from these tables; in studies checked, under half for an unresolved V gene and the rest for unknown reasons. From that table come the V and J calls and clone size; the DNA was used to work out D and trimming. Here the sample has more than 400,000 clones; 90% occur a single time. The ten biggest clones cover approximately 0.65% of the sample.

Sequenced material: PBMCs or T cells enriched from blood (not recorded which). The source of this sequence is a man aged 18 to 30 who had recovered from COVID-19.

The bases are TGTGCCAGCACTCCGACAGTAGGAAACACCATATATTTT. It translates to CASTPTVGNTIYF. The rearranged segments are TRBV6-5 and TRBJ1-3; the D segment could be TRBD1, given 5 matching bases. The germline V gene provides CDR1 MNHEY and CDR2 SVGAGI. Between the V and J ends, shortened by 7 bases and 4 bases respectively, the junction contains 11 bases. Reading from cysteine to phenylalanine, the CDR3 counts 13 amino acids. Only the CDR3 portion is preserved as DNA: 39 bases, with reading frame beginning at the first base.